Following are 2 T cell receptor beta chains from one sample sequenced in a study of cytomegalovirus exposure and HLA in healthy donors. PCR amplification relied on 60 Vbeta primers (plus 13 Jbeta primers). TCRdb's copy holds only in-frame clones and misses some; the assay was immunoSEQ multiplex PCR. The sample holds about 130,000 clones, about 79% seen once. Sequencing was carried out using PBMCs. All receptors come from a woman between 45 and 65 years old in good health and CMV-seronegative.

The J gene is TRBJ2-1, the V gene TRBV5-6; TRBD2 matches at 12 bases. With V trimmed by 3 bases and J by 6 bases, 7 bases remained unmatched. CDR3 length: 16 residues. CDR1 and CDR2 (germline): SGHDT, YYEEEE. The CDR3 region is CASSSMTSGSFNEQFF. CDR3 DNA sequence: TGTGCCAGCAGCTCGATGACTAGCGGGAGTTTCAATGAGCAGTTCTTC.

This clone has a handful of counts. The chain uses TRBV30 and TRBJ2-7, with 8 bases identical to TRBD1. The J segment lost 4 bases and the V segment lost 4 bases, leaving 3 bases of the junction unmatched. Germline loops: CDR1 GTSNPN, CDR2 SVGIG (reference sequence). The CDR3 has 12 residues. The CDR3 DNA is TGTGCCTGGACCGGGACAGGTTACGAGCAGTACTTC. Translating gives CAWTGTGYEQYF.